What follows are 19 T cell receptor beta chains derived from one specimen sequenced in a study of T cells in Graves' hyperthyroidism and ophthalmopathy. Amplified TCR beta CDR3 regions derived from RNA transcripts. First-round RT-PCR of the TCR CDR3 relied on the HTBI primer set. MiXCR, run by TCRdb on the multiplex PCR reads, gives a single entry per CDR3 protein. Here the sample spans a few hundred thousand distinct CDR3 sequences, more than 15% being singletons. The sequencing sample was made of blood. These receptors came from a woman between 18 and 29 years old with Graves' hyperthyroidism that later progressed to Graves' ophthalmopathy.

This clonotype was counted at least ten times. The rearrangement uses TRBV7-9 and TRBJ2-3, with D hard to call. The CDR3 consists of 12 residues. CDR1 and CDR2 from the germline V gene are SEHNR and FQNEAQ (reference sequence). Trimming took 8 bases from V and 0 from J, leaving 6 bases between them. CDR3 coding DNA: TGTGCCAGCCAGCACAGCACAGATACGCAGTATTTT. Protein sequence: CASQHSTDTQYF.

This clonotype was seen repeatedly, ten times or more. The V call is TRBV7-9, the J call TRBJ1-2; 8 bases fit TRBD1. V lost 5 bases, J lost 6 bases, and 11 bases stayed unmatched. The CDR3 has 15 amino acids. CDR1 SEHNR and CDR2 FQNEAQ come from the germline V gene (reference sequence). The CDR3 DNA reads as TGTGCCAGCAGCCCTCCGACAGGGGCAGTGGATGGCTACACCTTC. Translated, it gives CASSPPTGAVDGYTF.

Many counts were recorded for this clonotype. The V call is TRBV7-2, the J call TRBJ2-7; TRBD2 matches at 7 bases. This CDR3 is 15 amino acids long. CDR1 and CDR2 from the germline V gene are SGHTA and FQGNSA. Trimming took 1 base from V and 3 from J; bases not matched to a gene: 6. CDR3 nucleotides: TGTGCCAGCAGCTTAGACAGTGGGAGGGGCTACGAGCAGTACTTC. It encodes CASSLDSGRGYEQYF.

This clonotype was seen ten or more times. The genes are TRBV12-3 or TRBV12-4 and TRBJ2-2, with D tentatively TRBD1 (6 bases). V shed 6 bases and J shed 7 bases, with 12 bases lying between them. The CDR3 is 13 residues long. The CDR3 DNA reads as TGTGCCAGCAGACAGGGTATGGGCGGGGAGCTGTTTTTT. Translation: CASRQGMGGELFF.

This clonotype was detected many times. The CDR3 DNA reads TGCGCCAGCAGCGGAGGACTAGCGGGAGGCCGGAATGAGCAGTTCTTC. Its translation: CASSGGLAGGRNEQFF. This rearrangement joins TRBV5-1 to TRBJ2-1, with 14 bases fitting TRBD2. V lost 4 bases to trimming and J lost 7 bases; unmatched junction nucleotides: 7. Germline-derived CDR1 and CDR2 are SGHRS and YFSETQ. This CDR3 is 16 amino acids long.

Concerning this clonotype: This sequence may be a read error, since a much larger clone differs from it by one base. The chain couples TRBV27 to TRBJ2-7, with 8 bases lining up with TRBD1. CDR3 length equals 14 residues. The V gene's germline CDR1 is MNHEY and CDR2 SMNVEV (reference sequence). V lost 5 bases, J lost 4 bases, and 7 bases stayed unmatched. The CDR3: CASSLDREAYEQYF. CDR3 DNA: TGTGCCAGCAGTCTGGACAGGGAAGCATACGAGCAGTACTTC.

This clonotype turned up a few times. This chain joins TRBV19 and TRBJ1-3; 9 nucleotides match TRBD1. CDR3 size: 17 residues. J gave up 3 bases and V 2 bases, and 8 bases lay outside the gene matches. The germline gives CDR1 LNHDA, CDR2 SQIVND (reference sequence). DNA of the CDR3: TGTGCCAGTAGTATAACCGGTACAGGGGGCTTTGGAAACACCATATATTTT. Its translation is CASSITGTGGFGNTIYF.

The CDR3 protein is CASSLTNWETQYF. The CDR3 region has the DNA TGTGCCAGCAGCTTAACTAATTGGGAGACCCAGTACTTC. The V gene is TRBV7-9, the J gene TRBJ2-5; D is ambiguous. Trimming pared 2 bases from V and 5 bases from J, leaving 9 bases between. Germline V gives CDR1 SEHNR, CDR2 FQNEAQ (reference sequence). The length of the CDR3 is 13 residues.

This clonotype was detected ten times or more. CDR3 nucleotides: TGTGCCAGCAGTTTTAGCAGGTACTACGAGCAGTACTTC. Encoded protein: CASSFSRYYEQYF. V gene TRBV28 combines with J gene TRBJ2-7; D uncertain. V was pared by 3 bases and J by 3 bases, with 9 bases between. Germline V gene sequence: CDR1 MDHEN, CDR2 SYDVKM. This CDR3 region has 13 residues.

The rearrangement uses TRBV25-1 and TRBJ1-2; D not resolved. This CDR3 is 12 amino acids long. Germline CDR1 reads MGHDK; CDR2 reads SYGVNS. The V gene lost 4 bases and the J gene lost 8 bases, with 11 bases spanning the gap. The CDR3 coding sequence is TGTGCCAGCAGTGGCAGTGGGGAGGGCTACACCTTC. Translating gives CASSGSGEGYTF.

This clonotype came up a few times. The V and J genes are TRBV5-8 and TRBJ2-3, with TRBD2 matching over 7 bases. Germline V lookup: CDR1 SGHTS, CDR2 YDEGEE. The CDR3 extends over 16 amino acids. J gave up 3 bases and V 0 bases, and 7 bases lay outside the gene matches. CDR3 coding DNA: TGTGCCAGCAGCTTGGCTCCTAGCGGAGGAACAGATACGCAGTATTTT. Translated, it gives CASSLAPSGGTDTQYF. Full variable domain (missing parts from reference TRBV5-8 and TRBJ2-3): EAGVTQSPTHLIKTRGQQATLRCSPISGHTSVYWYQQALGLGLQFLLWYDEGEERNRGNFPPRFSGRQFPNYSSELNVNALELEDSALYLCASSLAPSGGTDTQYFGPGTRLTVL.

This sequence joins TRBV27 and TRBJ1-4, with D perhaps matching TRBD1 (6 bases). V was shortened by 4 bases and J by 2 bases, with 14 bases between the two germline ends. CDR3 length equals 16 residues. Germline CDR1 MNHEY, CDR2 SMNVEV (reference sequence). The CDR3 loop reads CASSSYRQDTNEKLFF. In DNA form, the CDR3 reads TGTGCCAGCAGTTCGTACCGACAGGATACTAATGAAAAACTGTTTTTT. Based on the CDR3 plus reference TRBV27 and TRBJ1-4, the full variable domain is EAQVTQNPRYLITVTGKKLTVTCSQNMNHEYMSWYRQDPGLGLRQIYYSMNVEVTDKGDVPEGYKVSRKEKRNFPLILESPSPNQTSLYFCASSSYRQDTNEKLFFGSGTQLSVL.

This clonotype was detected ten times or more. The chain combines TRBV7-2 with TRBJ2-7; 8 bases align to TRBD1. V lost 5 bases, J lost 2 bases, and 14 bases stayed unmatched. Per germline, CDR1 SGHTA and CDR2 FQGNSA. The CDR3 extends over 17 amino acids. As DNA, the CDR3 is TGTGCCAGCAGCCTAATTCAGGGGGCTCGAGAAGCCTACGAGCAGTACTTC. Translating it yields CASSLIQGAREAYEQYF.

This clonotype was counted only a few times. V usage is TRBV6-5 and J usage is TRBJ2-7, with D uncertain. V was trimmed by 2 bases and J by 3 bases, leaving 8 bases between them. Germline CDR1 reads MNHEY; CDR2 reads SVGAGI. The CDR3 runs 13 residues. The CDR3 bases are TGTGCCAGCAGTTACGCCCAGTTCTACGAGCAGTACTTC. It is translated as CASSYAQFYEQYF.

This clonotype has at least ten counts. This chain links TRBV3-1 with TRBJ1-1, with 9 nucleotides matching TRBD1. The CDR3 has 15 amino acids. Germline V CDR1 and CDR2: LGHDT, YNNKEL (reference sequence). Trimming took 3 bases from V and 4 from J; bases not matched to a gene: 6. Written as DNA, the CDR3 is TGTGCCAGCAGCCAGGGCGGGACAGGGACCACTGAAGCTTTCTTT. This sequence encodes CASSQGGTGTTEAFF. Together with reference TRBV3-1 and TRBJ1-1, the CDR3 gives the full variable domain: DTAVSQTPKYLVTQMGNDKSIKCEQNLGHDTMYWYKQDSKKFLKIMFSYNNKELIINETVPNRFSPKSPDKAHLNLHINSLELGDSAVYFCASSQGGTGTTEAFFGQGTRLTVV.

This clonotype was detected ten times or more. The CDR3 region is CASSLDWEGYEQYF. Written as DNA, the CDR3 is TGTGCCAGCAGCTTAGATTGGGAGGGGTACGAGCAGTACTTC. This chain connects TRBV11-2 to TRBJ2-7; 7 bases are shared with TRBD2. The CDR3 sequence is 14 residues long. Trimming removed 0 bases from V and 4 bases from J; junction bases left unmatched: 3. The germline V gene has CDR1 SGHAT and CDR2 FQNNGV.

This chain connects TRBV5-8 to TRBJ2-1; D might be TRBD1 (6 bases). V lost 0 bases to trimming and J lost 0 bases, with 7 bases between them. The CDR3 contains 15 residues. The germline V gene encodes CDR1 SGHTS and CDR2 YDEGEE. In DNA form, the CDR3 reads TGTGCCAGCAGCTTGGAGACAGGCTCCTACAATGAGCAGTTCTTC. Protein sequence: CASSLETGSYNEQFF.

This clonotype came up many times. V and J are TRBV20-1 and TRBJ2-3, with a weak D call TRBD2 (6 bases). The CDR3 extends over 14 amino acids. The germline V gene has CDR1 DFQATT and CDR2 SNEGSKA (reference sequence). The V end was cut by 6 bases, the J end by 2 bases, with 15 bases between. The CDR3 loop is CSAQRGANTDTQYF. CDR3 nucleotides: TGCAGTGCCCAGCGCGGGGCTAACACAGATACGCAGTATTTT.

A few counts support this clonotype. One end of the junction is discordant with germline, which a read error may explain. The genes are TRBV18 and TRBJ1-1; D ambiguous. Looked up from germline, CDR1 is KGHSH and CDR2 is LQKENI. The CDR3 sequence is 15 residues long. CDR3 sequence reads: CASSPSHDMNTEASF. The CDR3 DNA sequence: TGTGCCAGCTCACCCTCACATGACATGAACACTGAAGCTTCCTTT.